These T cell receptor beta chains were read from a single sample in a study of T cells in Graves' hyperthyroidism and ophthalmopathy. MiXCR, run by TCRdb on the multiplex PCR reads, gives a single entry per CDR3 protein. In the table there are 500,000 to 800,000 distinct CDR3 sequences, 45% of which are singletons. Sequenced material: peripheral blood or thyroid tissue (not recorded which). The source is an adult man with Graves' disease, either hyperthyroidism or ophthalmopathy (not recorded which). Both conserved end residues are part of each CDR3. Fields, in order: V gene, D gene, J gene, clone size, CDR3 protein, CDR3 DNA. D genes are given only for firm matches. Clone size is not always given. Where it is, it says once, few, many or a class for expanded clones.

>TRBV10-3|TRBD1|TRBJ1-6|-
CAISARQGYSPLHF
TGTGCCATCAGTGCAAGACAGGGGTATTCACCCCTCCACTTT
>TRBV7-9|-|TRBJ2-7|-
CASSSKGSSYEQYF
TGTGCCAGCAGCTCCAAGGGGAGCTCCTACGAGCAGTACTTC
>TRBV5-6|-|TRBJ2-2|-
CASSWTVRNTGELFF
TGTGCCAGCAGCTGGACAGTTAGGAACACCGGGGAGCTGTTTTTT
>TRBV25-1|-|TRBJ1-5|-
CASRKDSNSNQPQHF
TGTGCCAGCAGGAAGGACAGTAATAGCAATCAGCCCCAGCATTTT
>TRBV11-1|-|TRBJ2-7|once
CASRRLSPYEQYF
TGTGCCAGCAGGAGACTATCCCCCTACGAGCAGTACTTC
>TRBV2|-|TRBJ1-1|-
CASSEASAKNTEAFF
TGTGCCAGCAGTGAAGCATCCGCGAAGAACACTGAAGCTTTCTTT
>TRBV7-2|TRBD1|TRBJ1-6|-
CASSKGDRAPPLHF
TGTGCCAGCAGCAAGGGGGACAGGGCCCCACCCCTCCACTTT
>TRBV12-5|-|TRBJ1-1|few
CASGLLNTEAFF
TGTGCTAGTGGTTTGTTGAACACTGAAGCTTTCTTT
>TRBV10-3|-|TRBJ2-1|-
CAISESTGYNEQFF
TGTGCCATCAGTGAGTCGACTGGCTACAATGAGCAGTTCTTC
>TRBV9|TRBD1|TRBJ2-2|-
CASSVGGGTGIGELFF
TGTGCCAGCAGCGTAGGAGGAGGGACAGGGATCGGGGAGCTGTTTTTT
>TRBV11-1|TRBD1|TRBJ1-2|-
CASSNYRGQSYGYTF
TGTGCCAGCAGTAACTACAGGGGGCAGAGCTATGGCTACACCTTC
>TRBV20-1|-|TRBJ2-7|few
CSATPRNRDTDYEQYF
TGCAGTGCAACCCCCAGAAACCGGGACACTGACTACGAGCAGTACTTC
>TRBV25-1|-|TRBJ1-2|-
CASLATRNYGYTF
TGTGCCAGCTTGGCTACCAGAAACTATGGCTACACCTTC
>TRBV15|-|TRBJ2-6|-
CATSSQKGADSGANVLTF
TGTGCCACCAGCTCTCAAAAGGGAGCAGACTCTGGGGCCAACGTCCTGACTTTC
>TRBV10-3|-|TRBJ2-5|-
CAIMGSDQETQYF
TGTGCCATCATGGGAAGCGACCAAGAGACCCAGTACTTC
>TRBV7-2|TRBD1|TRBJ1-1|-
CASSTRQGRMNTEAFF
TGTGCCAGCAGCACCCGACAGGGGAGGATGAACACTGAAGCTTTCTTT
>TRBV7-2|TRBD2|TRBJ2-7|few
CASSPSQREKPYEQYF
TGTGCCAGCAGCCCCAGCCAGCGGGAGAAGCCCTACGAGCAGTACTTC
>TRBV2|TRBD1|TRBJ1-1|-
CASSEMGQATEAFF
TGTGCCAGCAGTGAAATGGGACAGGCCACTGAAGCTTTCTTT
>TRBV2|TRBD1|TRBJ1-3|-
CASGTGIPGNTIYF
TGTGCCAGCGGGACAGGGATCCCTGGAAACACCATATATTTT
>TRBV5-1|-|TRBJ1-1|-
CASSLVTGLNTEAFF
TGCGCCAGCAGCTTGGTGACAGGACTGAACACTGAAGCTTTCTTT
>TRBV3-1|TRBD1|TRBJ2-7|-
CASSQGVRGQTYEQYF
TGTGCCAGCAGCCAAGGCGTCCGGGGACAGACCTACGAGCAGTACTTC
>TRBV11-2|-|TRBJ1-2|-
CASSETTATGDWKNYGYTF
TGTGCCAGCTCCGAGACGACAGCGACAGGAGACTGGAAGAACTATGGCTACACCTTC
>TRBV4-3|-|TRBJ1-4|-
CASSGDEKLFF
TGCGCCAGCTCAGGTGATGAAAAACTGTTTTTT
>TRBV7-2|TRBD1|TRBJ2-7|once
CASSGGQQLEQYF
TGTGCCAGCAGCGGGGGACAGCAGCTAGAGCAGTACTTC
>TRBV9|-|TRBJ1-2|few
CASSSEGGLEVYGYTF
TGTGCCAGCAGCTCAGAGGGTGGCCTCGAGGTCTATGGCTACACCTTC
>TRBV20-1|-|TRBJ1-5|many
CSARLGGQPQHF
TGCAGTGCCCGCCTTGGTGGTCAGCCCCAGCATTTT
>TRBV20-1|TRBD2|TRBJ2-7|-
CSATRGGPDEQYF
TGCAGTGCTACACGCGGGGGGCCCGACGAGCAGTACTTC
>TRBV20-1|TRBD1|TRBJ1-6|-
CSAARTGTNSPLHF
TGCAGTGCCGCGAGGACAGGGACTAATTCACCCCTCCACTTT
>TRBV29-1|-|TRBJ1-1|many
CSVPPRVGTEAFF
TGCAGCGTCCCCCCGAGAGTGGGGACTGAAGCTTTCTTT
>TRBV20-1|-|TRBJ1-5|few
CSARDPYQPQHF
TGCAGTGCTAGAGATCCGTACCAGCCCCAGCATTTT
>TRBV10-3|TRBD1|TRBJ2-7|-
CAIGGQGYEQYF
TGTGCCATCGGAGGACAGGGCTACGAGCAGTACTTC
>TRBV5-1|-|TRBJ2-5|few
CASSLGSAFGETQYF
TGCGCCAGCAGCTTGGGATCGGCTTTTGGAGAGACCCAGTACTTC
>TRBV7-7|TRBD2|TRBJ2-5|many
CASSLGETSGSEETQYF
TGTGCTAGCAGCTTAGGGGAGACTAGCGGGAGTGAGGAGACCCAGTACTTC
>TRBV12-3/TRBV12-4|-|TRBJ1-4|few
CASSFSGEEKLFF
TGTGCCAGCAGTTTCTCAGGGGAGGAAAAACTGTTTTTT
>TRBV9|-|TRBJ1-1|few
CASSPGEGNTEAFF
TGTGCCAGCAGCCCAGGGGAGGGGAACACTGAAGCTTTCTTT
>TRBV20-1|TRBD1|TRBJ1-5|-
CSARQGREGQPQHF
TGCAGTGCCCGACAGGGGCGAGAAGGTCAGCCCCAGCATTTT
>TRBV6-5|TRBD2|TRBJ2-7|-
CASRRLAGGSYEQYF
TGTGCCAGCAGGCGGCTAGCGGGAGGGTCCTACGAGCAGTACTTC
>TRBV29-1|-|TRBJ2-5|once
CSVEGGETQYF
TGCAGCGTTGAGGGGGGAGAGACCCAGTACTTC
>TRBV2|-|TRBJ2-6|few
CASSLDWSLSGANVLTF
TGTGCCAGCAGCCTCGACTGGTCTCTGTCTGGGGCCAACGTCCTGACTTTC
>TRBV6-5|TRBD1|TRBJ2-7|once
CASSSSYRGPYEQYF
TGTGCCAGCAGTTCGTCATACAGGGGGCCCTACGAGCAGTACTTC
>TRBV7-9|-|TRBJ1-2|-
CASSQDLLGNYGYTF
TGTGCCAGCAGCCAGGACCTTCTCGGCAACTATGGCTACACCTTC
>TRBV9|-|TRBJ1-6|-
CASSPRLGPGNSPLHF
TGTGCCAGCAGCCCTCGTTTGGGACCCGGGAATTCACCCCTCCACTTT
>TRBV25-1|-|TRBJ1-2|-
CASSLETQLDWGYTF
TGTGCCAGCAGTTTGGAAACTCAGCTCGATTGGGGCTACACCTTC
>TRBV12-3/TRBV12-4|-|TRBJ2-3|-
CASSLGRSDTQYF
TGTGCCAGCAGTTTAGGCCGTTCAGATACGCAGTATTTT
>TRBV12-3/TRBV12-4|TRBD1|TRBJ1-5|few
CASSRKGQQNQPQHF
TGTGCCAGCAGTCGGAAGGGACAGCAGAATCAGCCCCAGCATTTT
>TRBV7-9|-|TRBJ2-2|-
CASSGSDGTNTGELFF
TGTGCCAGCAGCGGATCGGACGGTACGAACACCGGGGAGCTGTTTTTT
>TRBV7-6|-|TRBJ2-7|few
CASSLVGAGPGREQYF
TGTGCCAGCAGCTTAGTAGGTGCAGGGCCGGGTCGCGAGCAGTACTTC
>TRBV7-9|TRBD1|TRBJ1-2|-
CASSLGGQPAQSNYGYTF
TGTGCCAGCAGCTTAGGGGGACAGCCGGCACAATCTAACTATGGCTACACCTTC
>TRBV10-3|-|TRBJ1-3|-
CAIRRDVGNTIYF
TGTGCCATCAGGAGGGACGTAGGAAACACCATATATTTT
>TRBV29-1|-|TRBJ1-1|many
CSVPRPGVNTEAFF
TGCAGCGTTCCCAGGCCGGGGGTGAACACTGAAGCTTTCTTT
>TRBV25-1|-|TRBJ1-1|-
CASSNDRRNTEAFF
TGTGCCAGCAGTAACGACAGGAGGAACACTGAAGCTTTCTTT
>TRBV7-9|TRBD1|TRBJ1-1|few
CASSYGQGPLTEAFF
TGTGCCAGCAGCTACGGACAGGGGCCACTAACTGAAGCTTTCTTT
>TRBV5-1|TRBD1|TRBJ2-5|-
CASSSGTVGVETQYF
TGCGCCAGCAGCTCCGGGACAGTTGGTGTGGAGACCCAGTACTTC
>TRBV19|-|TRBJ1-3|few
CASSLLGTETGNTIYF
TGTGCCAGTAGTCTGCTTGGGACGGAGACTGGAAACACCATATATTTT
>TRBV2|-|TRBJ2-2|-
CASSESRGPGELFF
TGTGCCAGCAGTGAGAGCAGGGGACCCGGGGAGCTGTTTTTT
>TRBV12-3/TRBV12-4|TRBD1|TRBJ1-2|few
CASRPTGVYGYTF
TGTGCCAGCAGACCGACAGGGGTTTATGGCTACACCTTC
>TRBV7-9|-|TRBJ1-1|few
CASSDLGTGAEAFF
TGTGCCAGCAGCGACTTGGGGACGGGGGCTGAAGCTTTCTTT
>TRBV19|-|TRBJ1-3|-
CASTAGPGNTIYF
TGTGCCAGTACAGCGGGCCCTGGAAACACCATATATTTT
>TRBV7-2|-|TRBJ2-2|-
CASSLIGGTGELFF
TGTGCCAGCAGCTTAATCGGGGGCACCGGGGAGCTGTTTTTT
>TRBV29-1|TRBD1|TRBJ1-3|-
CSVRDRGSLNTIYF
TGCAGCGTTAGGGACAGGGGGTCTCTGAACACCATATATTTT